This T cell receptor beta chain was sequenced in a study of CD8 T cells in Susac syndrome. TEMRA cells were FACS-enriched and CD8+ and CD4+ T cells negatively isolated. Random hexamers primed reverse transcription of roughly 0.5 to 1 ug RNA. TCRdb used MiXCR to reprocess the immunoSEQ multiplex PCR reads, holding one entry per CDR3 protein. The sample has about 190,000 distinct CDR3 sequences; roughly 94% are singletons. Sequencing used CD8+ T cells from PBMCs. The origin of this receptor is a human donor with Susac syndrome.

DNA for the CDR3: TGTGCCAGCAGCCCCAGGGAAGGGATAGAGACCCAGTACTTC. Amino acids: CASSPREGIETQYF. The chain has TRBV25-1 and TRBJ2-5; D perhaps matches TRBD1 (5 bases). The CDR3 covers 14 residues. The V gene lost 6 bases and the J gene lost 4 bases, with 15 bases spanning the gap. Germline V gene data show CDR1 as MGHDK and CDR2 as SYGVNS. Combining the CDR3 with reference TRBV25-1 and TRBJ2-5 gives the whole variable domain EADIYQTPRYLVIGTGKKITLECSQTMGHDKMYWYQQDPGMELHLIHYSYGVNSTEKGDLSSESTVSRIRTEHFPLTLESARPSHTSQYLCASSPREGIETQYFGPGTRLLVL.